Presented here are 13 T cell receptor beta chains from one specimen sequenced in a study of cytomegalovirus exposure and HLA in healthy donors. A multiplex PCR was run with 60 Vbeta primers and 13 Jbeta primers. The table came from immunoSEQ multiplex PCR; TCRdb's copy has only in-frame clones and leaves some out. The sample has about 170,000 clones; about 62% are singletons. Sequencing was performed on PBMCs. These receptors all stem from a man between 40 and 49 years old in good health and CMV-seronegative.

The chain employs TRBV18 and TRBJ2-1; 8 positions match TRBD2. Germline V gene lookup returns CDR1 KGHSH and CDR2 LQKENI. V lost 8 bases and J lost 8; bases outside the gene matches: 8. The CDR3 is 13 amino acids. CDR3 nucleotide sequence: TGTGCCAGCCATACCGGGGGGGTCGATGAGCAGTTCTTC. Amino acids: CASHTGGVDEQFF.

This rearrangement joins TRBV6-6 to TRBJ1-4; 9 bases match TRBD1. Germline CDR1 reads MNHNY; CDR2 reads SVGAGI (reference sequence). CDR3 size: 16 residues. V lost 6 bases to trimming and J lost 5 bases; unmatched junction nucleotides: 10. CDR3 amino acids: CASSEPRTGENEKLFF. CDR3 sequence (DNA): TGTGCCAGCAGCGAGCCTCGGACAGGGGAAAATGAAAAACTGTTTTTT.

The genes are TRBV9 and TRBJ2-2, with 7 bases identical to TRBD2. Germline V gene data show CDR1 as SGDLS and CDR2 as YYNGEE. The CDR3 loop spans 12 amino acids. The trim removed 7 bases at V and 4 bases at J, leaving 1 base unmatched. CDR3 nucleotides: TGTGCCAGCGGGGGGGGCACCGGGGAGCTGTTTTTT. The encoded protein is CASGGGTGELFF.

The rearrangement uses TRBV13 and TRBJ2-2; TRBD1 agrees at 7 bases. Germline V gene lookup returns CDR1 PRHDT and CDR2 FYEKMQ (reference sequence). This CDR3 has 15 amino acids. With V trimmed by 5 bases and J by 5 bases, 8 bases remained unmatched. CDR3 bases: TGTGCCAGCAGCCTGACAGGGATAAAGACCGGGGAGCTGTTTTTT. This gives the protein CASSLTGIKTGELFF.

The genes are TRBV6-5 and TRBJ1-2, with 7 bases that match TRBD1. The CDR3 length is 14 residues. Germline-derived CDR1 and CDR2 are MNHEY and SVGAGI. J was trimmed by 3 bases and V by 6 bases; bases with no gene match: 7. The CDR3 DNA sequence: TGTGCCAGCAGCTCGGGACAGCGGTACTATGGCTACACCTTC. This gives the protein CASSSGQRYYGYTF.

This chain joins TRBV5-6 and TRBJ2-2, with 8 bases lining up with TRBD2. The CDR3 sequence is 18 residues long. Looked up from germline, CDR1 is SGHDT and CDR2 is YYEEEE. V shed 1 base and J 0 bases; nucleotides not matched to a gene: 8. The CDR3 nucleotides are TGTGCCAGCAGCTTGTATCTGGGACTAGTCCCGAACACCGGGGAGCTGTTTTTT. Translation gives CASSLYLGLVPNTGELFF.

In its sample, this clone was seen a few times. The chain is built from TRBV5-1 and TRBJ1-1, with a possible D match to TRBD1 (5 bases). CDR1 and CDR2 (germline): SGHRS, YFSETQ. Trimming took 0 bases from V and 7 from J, leaving 19 bases between them. The CDR3 loop spans 16 amino acids. CDR3 loop: CASSLAPGAGNGEAFF. DNA of the CDR3: TGCGCCAGCAGCTTGGCTCCCGGGGCGGGGAACGGTGAAGCTTTCTTT.

The DNA of the CDR3 is TGCAGCGTTGCCGGTACTAGCGGGAGGGCCGGGGGATACAATGAGCAGTTCTTC. The encoded protein is CSVAGTSGRAGGYNEQFF. The V and J genes are TRBV29-1 and TRBJ2-1, with 13 bases fitting TRBD2. In germline, CDR1 is SQVTM, CDR2 ANQGSEA. V was pared by 4 bases and J by 4 bases, with 13 bases of the junction left unmatched. The CDR3 is 18 residues long.

The chain couples TRBV29-1 to TRBJ1-5; D possibly corresponds to TRBD1 (6 bases). Trimming took off 4 bases at V and 5 bases at J, with 15 bases between the two ends. This CDR3 spans 14 amino acids. Germline CDR1 SQVTM, CDR2 ANQGSEA. This CDR3 is CSVADRNYDQPQHF. The CDR3 DNA sequence: TGCAGCGTTGCTGACAGGAACTACGATCAGCCCCAGCATTTT. Drawing the rest from reference TRBV29-1 and TRBJ1-5, the complete variable domain is SAVISQKPSRDICQRGTSLTIQCQVDSQVTMMFWYRQQPGQSLTLIATANQGSEATYESGFVIDKFPISRPNLTFSTLTVSNMSPEDSSIYLCSVADRNYDQPQHFGDGTRLSIL.

The chain links TRBV7-9 to TRBJ1-1, with TRBD1 matching 8 bases. J was trimmed by 1 base and V by 5 bases; bases with no gene match: 3. This CDR3 is built from 14 residues. CDR1 and CDR2 from the germline V gene are SEHNR and FQNEAQ (reference sequence). CDR3 protein: CASSLTGGNTEAFF. For the CDR3, the DNA is TGTGCCAGCAGCCTCACAGGGGGGAACACTGAAGCTTTCTTT. The variable domain in full, completed from reference TRBV7-9 and TRBJ1-1, reads DTGVSQNPRHKITKRGQNVTFRCDPISEHNRLYWYRQTLGQGPEFLTYFQNEAQLEKSRLLSDRFSAERPKGSFSTLEIQRTEQGDSAMYLCASSLTGGNTEAFFGQGTRLTVV.

The rearrangement uses TRBV7-9 and TRBJ1-1; D gene unclear. There are 15 residues in the CDR3. CDR1 and CDR2 from the germline V gene are SEHNR and FQNEAQ (reference sequence). With 3 bases removed from V and 2 bases from J, the gap between germline ends came to 13 bases. The DNA of the CDR3 is TGTGCCAGCAGCTTGACCGGGGAGGGCAACACTGAAGCTTTCTTT. Its protein is CASSLTGEGNTEAFF. Variable domain in full (rest from reference TRBV7-9 and TRBJ1-1): DTGVSQNPRHKITKRGQNVTFRCDPISEHNRLYWYRQTLGQGPEFLTYFQNEAQLEKSRLLSDRFSAERPKGSFSTLEIQRTEQGDSAMYLCASSLTGEGNTEAFFGQGTRLTVV.

This clone was found a few times. This chain connects TRBV19 to TRBJ2-1, with a tentative D call TRBD2 (5 bases). V lost 2 bases and J lost 5, with 10 bases in between. The V gene's germline CDR1 is LNHDA and CDR2 SQIVND (reference sequence). The CDR3 loop spans 14 amino acids. The CDR3 reads CASSISARDNEQFF. The CDR3 nucleotides read TGTGCCAGTAGTATATCGGCGAGGGACAATGAGCAGTTCTTC.

The chain joins TRBV5-1 to TRBJ1-2, with 7 bases fitting TRBD1. This CDR3 has 13 residues. CDR1 is SGHRS, CDR2 YFSETQ, per germline. The junction had 5 bases not matched to a gene; V was cut back by 2 bases and J by 7 bases. The CDR3 sequence: CASSFPGTVGYTF. CDR3 in DNA: TGCGCCAGCAGCTTTCCCGGGACAGTTGGCTACACCTTC. The whole variable domain, remainder taken from reference TRBV5-1 and TRBJ1-2, is KAGVTQTPRYLIKTRGQQVTLSCSPISGHRSVSWYQQTPGQGLQFLFEYFSETQRNKGNFPGRFSGRQFSNSRSEMNVSTLELGDSALYLCASSFPGTVGYTFGSGTRLTVV.